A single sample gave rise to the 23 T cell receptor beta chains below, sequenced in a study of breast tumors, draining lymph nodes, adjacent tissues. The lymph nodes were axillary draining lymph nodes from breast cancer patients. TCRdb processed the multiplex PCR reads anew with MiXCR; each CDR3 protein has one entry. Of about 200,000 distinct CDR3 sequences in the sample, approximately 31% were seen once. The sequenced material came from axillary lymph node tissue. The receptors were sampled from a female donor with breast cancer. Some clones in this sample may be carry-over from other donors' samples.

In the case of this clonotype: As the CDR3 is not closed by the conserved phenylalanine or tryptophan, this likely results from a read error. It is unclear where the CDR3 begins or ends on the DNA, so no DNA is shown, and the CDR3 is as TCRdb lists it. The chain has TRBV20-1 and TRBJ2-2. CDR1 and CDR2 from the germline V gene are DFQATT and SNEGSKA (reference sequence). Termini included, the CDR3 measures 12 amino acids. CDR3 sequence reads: CSARWNTGELMS.

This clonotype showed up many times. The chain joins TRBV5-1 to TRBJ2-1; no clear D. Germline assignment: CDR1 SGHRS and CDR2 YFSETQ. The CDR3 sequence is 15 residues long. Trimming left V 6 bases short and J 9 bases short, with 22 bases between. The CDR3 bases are TGCGCCAGCACCAATCGGGTTAGTTCCGCCGGTGAGCAGTTCTTC. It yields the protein CASTNRVSSAGEQFF. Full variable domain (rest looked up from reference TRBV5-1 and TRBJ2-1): KAGVTQTPRYLIKTRGQQVTLSCSPISGHRSVSWYQQTPGQGLQFLFEYFSETQRNKGNFPGRFSGRQFSNSRSEMNVSTLELGDSALYLCASTNRVSSAGEQFFGPGTRLTVL.

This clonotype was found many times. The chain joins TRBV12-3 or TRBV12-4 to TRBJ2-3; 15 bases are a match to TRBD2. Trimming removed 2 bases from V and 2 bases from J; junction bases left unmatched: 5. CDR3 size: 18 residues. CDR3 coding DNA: TGTGCCAGCAGTTTAAGGACTAGCGGGAGGGCCCCCACAGATACGCAGTATTTT. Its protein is CASSLRTSGRAPTDTQYF.

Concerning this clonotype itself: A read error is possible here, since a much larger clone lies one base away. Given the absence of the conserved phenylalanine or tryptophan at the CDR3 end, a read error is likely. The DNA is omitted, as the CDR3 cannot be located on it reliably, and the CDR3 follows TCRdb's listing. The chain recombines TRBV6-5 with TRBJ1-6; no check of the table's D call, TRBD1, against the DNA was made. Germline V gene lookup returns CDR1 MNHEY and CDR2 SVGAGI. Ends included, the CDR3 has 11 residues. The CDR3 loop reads CASSERQDHHS.

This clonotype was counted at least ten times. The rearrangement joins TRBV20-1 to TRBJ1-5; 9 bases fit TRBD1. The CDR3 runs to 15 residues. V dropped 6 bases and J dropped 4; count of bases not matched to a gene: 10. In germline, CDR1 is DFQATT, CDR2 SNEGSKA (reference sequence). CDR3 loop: CSAPRGQGRNQPQHF. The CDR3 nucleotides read TGCAGTGCCCCTAGGGGACAGGGAAGAAATCAGCCCCAGCATTTT.

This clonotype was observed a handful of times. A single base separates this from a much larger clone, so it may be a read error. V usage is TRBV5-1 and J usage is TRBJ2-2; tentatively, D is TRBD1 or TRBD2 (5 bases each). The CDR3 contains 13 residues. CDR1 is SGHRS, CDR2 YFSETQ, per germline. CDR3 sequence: CASSPGQTGELLF. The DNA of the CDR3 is TGCGCCAGCAGCCCCGGACAAACCGGGGAGCTGCTTTTT.

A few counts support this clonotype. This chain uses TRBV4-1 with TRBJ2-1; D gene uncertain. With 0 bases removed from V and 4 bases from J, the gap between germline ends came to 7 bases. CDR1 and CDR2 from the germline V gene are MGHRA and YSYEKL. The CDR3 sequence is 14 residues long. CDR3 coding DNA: TGCGCCAGCAGCCAAGAAGAACAGTACAATGAGCAGTTCTTC. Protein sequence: CASSQEEQYNEQFF.

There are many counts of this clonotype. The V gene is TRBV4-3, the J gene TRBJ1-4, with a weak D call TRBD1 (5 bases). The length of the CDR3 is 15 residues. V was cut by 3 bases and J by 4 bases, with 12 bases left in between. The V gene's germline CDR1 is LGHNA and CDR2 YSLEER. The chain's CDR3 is CASSQQGGYNEKLFF. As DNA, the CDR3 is TGCGCCAGCAGCCAGCAGGGCGGATATAATGAAAAACTGTTTTTT.

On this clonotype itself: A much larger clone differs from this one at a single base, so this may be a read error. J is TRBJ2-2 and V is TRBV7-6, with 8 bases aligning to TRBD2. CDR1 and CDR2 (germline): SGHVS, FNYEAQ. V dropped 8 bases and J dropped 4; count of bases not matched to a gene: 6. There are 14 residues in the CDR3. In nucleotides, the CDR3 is TGTGCCAGCGGGAGCGGGGGCACCACCGGGGAGCTGTTTTTT. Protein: CASGSGGTTGELFF.

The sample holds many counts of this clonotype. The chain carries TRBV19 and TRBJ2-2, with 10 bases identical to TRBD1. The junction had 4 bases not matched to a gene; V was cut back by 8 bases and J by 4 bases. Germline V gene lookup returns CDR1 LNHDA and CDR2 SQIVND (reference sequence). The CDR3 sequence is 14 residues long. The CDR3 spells CASEGTGVTGELFF. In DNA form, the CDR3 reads TGTGCCAGTGAGGGGACAGGGGTCACCGGGGAGCTGTTTTTT.

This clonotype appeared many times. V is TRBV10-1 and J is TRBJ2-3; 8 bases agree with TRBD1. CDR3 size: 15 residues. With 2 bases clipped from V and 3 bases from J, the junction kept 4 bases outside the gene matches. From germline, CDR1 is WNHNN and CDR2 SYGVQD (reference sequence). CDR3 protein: CASSEDRGRTDTQYF. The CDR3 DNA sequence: TGCGCCAGCAGTGAGGACAGGGGTAGGACAGATACGCAGTATTTT.

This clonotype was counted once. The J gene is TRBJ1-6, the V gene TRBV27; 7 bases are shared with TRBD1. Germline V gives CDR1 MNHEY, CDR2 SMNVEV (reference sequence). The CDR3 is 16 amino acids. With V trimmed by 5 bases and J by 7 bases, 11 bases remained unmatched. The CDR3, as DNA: TGTGCCAGCAGTCTATGCCGGGACAGCCTAAATTCACCCCTCCACTTT. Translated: CASSLCRDSLNSPLHF.

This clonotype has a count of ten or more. The CDR3 bases are TGTGCCAGCAGACCGGCGACAGGGAGGTACGAGCAGTACTTC. Its translation is CASRPATGRYEQYF. The chain uses TRBV7-8 and TRBJ2-7; weak D call: TRBD1 (7 bases). V lost 6 bases to trimming and J lost 4 bases, with 16 bases between them. This CDR3 has 14 residues. Germline V gene lookup returns CDR1 SGHVS and CDR2 FQNEAQ. The whole variable domain, filled in from reference TRBV7-8 and TRBJ2-7, reads GAGVSQSPRYKVAKRGQDVALRCDPISGHVSLFWYQQALGQGPEFLTYFQNEAQLDKSGLPSDRFFAERPEGSVSTLKIQRTQQEDSAVYLCASRPATGRYEQYFGPGTRLTVT.

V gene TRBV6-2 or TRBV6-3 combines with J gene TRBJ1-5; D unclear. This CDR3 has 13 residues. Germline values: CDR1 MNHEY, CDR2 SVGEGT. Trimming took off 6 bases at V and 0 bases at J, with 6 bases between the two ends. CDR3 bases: TGTGCCAGCAGGGGCTATAGCAATCAGCCCCAGCATTTT. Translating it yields CASRGYSNQPQHF.

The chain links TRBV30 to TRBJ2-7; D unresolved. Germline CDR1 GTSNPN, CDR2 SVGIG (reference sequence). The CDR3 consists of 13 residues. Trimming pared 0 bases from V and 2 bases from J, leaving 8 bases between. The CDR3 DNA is TGTGCCTGGAGTGTACTGAGACCCTACGAGCAGTACTTC. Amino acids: CAWSVLRPYEQYF.

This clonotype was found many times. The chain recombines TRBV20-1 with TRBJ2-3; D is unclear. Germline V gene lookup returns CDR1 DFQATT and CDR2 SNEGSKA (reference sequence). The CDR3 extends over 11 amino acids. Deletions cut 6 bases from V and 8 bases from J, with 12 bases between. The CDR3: CSAEETGTQYF. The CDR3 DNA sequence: TGCAGTGCGGAAGAGACGGGTACGCAGTATTTT.

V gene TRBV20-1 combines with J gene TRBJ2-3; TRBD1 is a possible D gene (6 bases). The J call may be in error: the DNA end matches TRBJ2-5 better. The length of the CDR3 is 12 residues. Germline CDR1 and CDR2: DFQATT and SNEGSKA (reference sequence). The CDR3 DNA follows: TGCAGTGCTAGTAGAGGGGGACAGACCCAGTACTTC. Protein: CSASRGGQTQYF.

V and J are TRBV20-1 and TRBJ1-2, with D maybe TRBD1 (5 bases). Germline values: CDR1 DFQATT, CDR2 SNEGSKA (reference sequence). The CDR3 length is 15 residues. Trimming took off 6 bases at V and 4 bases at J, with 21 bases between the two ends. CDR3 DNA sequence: TGCAGTGCCCCTAAAACTAGCGGGGGGTCCTATGGCTACACCTTC. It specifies CSAPKTSGGSYGYTF.

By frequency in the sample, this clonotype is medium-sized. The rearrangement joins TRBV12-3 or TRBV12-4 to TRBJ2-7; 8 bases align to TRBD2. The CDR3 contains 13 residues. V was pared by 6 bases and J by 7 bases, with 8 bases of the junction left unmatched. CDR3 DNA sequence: TGTGCCAGCAGCTTGCCCGCGGGGGGAGAGCAGTACTTC. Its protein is CASSLPAGGEQYF.

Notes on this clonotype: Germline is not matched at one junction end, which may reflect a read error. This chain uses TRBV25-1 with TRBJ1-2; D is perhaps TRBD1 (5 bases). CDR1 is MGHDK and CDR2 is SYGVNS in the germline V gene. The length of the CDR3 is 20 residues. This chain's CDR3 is CACSELGGIGTGLPDYGYTF. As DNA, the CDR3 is TGTGCCTGCAGTGAATTGGGTGGGATCGGAACAGGTCTCCCAGACTATGGCTACACCTTC.

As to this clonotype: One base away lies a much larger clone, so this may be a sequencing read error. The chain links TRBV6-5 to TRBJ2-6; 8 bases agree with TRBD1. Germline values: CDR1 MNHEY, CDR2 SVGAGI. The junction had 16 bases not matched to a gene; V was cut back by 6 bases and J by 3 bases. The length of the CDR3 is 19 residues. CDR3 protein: CASRLTRTGRWYGANVLTF. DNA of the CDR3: TGTGCCAGCAGACTTACCCGGACAGGGAGGTGGTATGGGGCCAACGTCCTGACTTTC.

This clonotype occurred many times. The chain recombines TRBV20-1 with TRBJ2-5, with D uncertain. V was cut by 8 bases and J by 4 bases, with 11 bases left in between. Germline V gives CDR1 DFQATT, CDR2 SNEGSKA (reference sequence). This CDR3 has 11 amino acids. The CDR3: CSRVVRETQYF. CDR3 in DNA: TGCAGTCGGGTTGTTAGAGAGACCCAGTACTTC.

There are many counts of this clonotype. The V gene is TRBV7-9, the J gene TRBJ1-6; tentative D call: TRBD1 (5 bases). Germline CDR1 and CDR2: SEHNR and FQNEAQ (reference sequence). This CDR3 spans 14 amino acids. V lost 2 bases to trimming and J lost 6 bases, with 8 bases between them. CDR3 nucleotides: TGTGCCAGCAGCTTACCGGGGGGTAATTCACCCCTCCACTTT. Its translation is CASSLPGGNSPLHF.